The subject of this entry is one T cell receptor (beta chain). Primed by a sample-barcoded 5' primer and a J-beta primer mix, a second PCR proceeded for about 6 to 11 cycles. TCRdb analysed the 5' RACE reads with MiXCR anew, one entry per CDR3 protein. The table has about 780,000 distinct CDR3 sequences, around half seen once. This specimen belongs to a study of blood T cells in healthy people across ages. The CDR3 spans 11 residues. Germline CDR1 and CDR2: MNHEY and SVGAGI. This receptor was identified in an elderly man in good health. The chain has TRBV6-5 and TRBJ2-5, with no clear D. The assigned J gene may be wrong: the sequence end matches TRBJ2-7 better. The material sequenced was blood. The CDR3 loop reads CASTVGYEQYF. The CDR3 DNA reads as TGTGCCAGCACCGTCGGTTACGAGCAGTACTTC.